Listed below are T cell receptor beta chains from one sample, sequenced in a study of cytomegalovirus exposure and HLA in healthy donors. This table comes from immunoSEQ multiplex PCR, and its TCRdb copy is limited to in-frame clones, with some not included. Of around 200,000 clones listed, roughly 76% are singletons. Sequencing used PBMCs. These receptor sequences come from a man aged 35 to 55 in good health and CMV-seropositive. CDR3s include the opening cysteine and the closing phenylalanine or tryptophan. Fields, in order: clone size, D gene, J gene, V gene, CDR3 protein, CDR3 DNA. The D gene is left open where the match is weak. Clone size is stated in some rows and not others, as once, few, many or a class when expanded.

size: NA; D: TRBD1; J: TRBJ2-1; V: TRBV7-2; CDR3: CASSSRDRVPLRNEQFF; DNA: TGTGCCAGCAGCTCGAGAGACAGGGTACCTCTTAGGAATGAGCAGTTCTTC
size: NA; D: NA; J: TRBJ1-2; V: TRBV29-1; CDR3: CSVDDRSGGYTF; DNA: TGCAGCGTTGACGACAGGTCAGGCGGCTACACCTTC
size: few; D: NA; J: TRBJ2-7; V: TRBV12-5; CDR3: CASGDRAVGQYF; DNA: TGTGCTAGTGGGGACAGAGCGGTCGGGCAGTACTTC
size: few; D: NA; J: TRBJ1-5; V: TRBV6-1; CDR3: CASVLMVGDQPQHF; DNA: TGTGCCAGCGTTCTCATGGTAGGGGATCAGCCCCAGCATTTT
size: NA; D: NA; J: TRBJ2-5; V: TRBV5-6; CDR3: CASSLGQTQYF; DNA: TGTGCCAGCAGCTTGGGGCAGACCCAGTACTTC
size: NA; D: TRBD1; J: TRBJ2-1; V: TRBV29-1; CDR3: CSVVSRDRDPEQFF; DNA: TGCAGCGTTGTTTCCCGGGACAGGGACCCTGAGCAGTTCTTC
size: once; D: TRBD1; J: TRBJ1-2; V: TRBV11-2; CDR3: CASSPISGTAFYGYTF; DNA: TGTGCCAGCAGTCCCATTTCCGGGACAGCCTTTTATGGCTACACCTTC
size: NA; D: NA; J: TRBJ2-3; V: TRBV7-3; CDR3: CASSLTVRGGTDTQYF; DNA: TGTGCCAGCAGCTTAACGGTACGAGGTGGCACAGATACGCAGTATTTT
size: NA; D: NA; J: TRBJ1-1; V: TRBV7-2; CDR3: CASTWSMNTEAFF; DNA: TGTGCCAGCACCTGGTCTATGAACACTGAAGCTTTCTTT
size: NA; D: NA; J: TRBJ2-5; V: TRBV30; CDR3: CAWSPLSSETQYF; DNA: TGTGCCTGGAGTCCCCTATCGTCAGAGACCCAGTACTTC
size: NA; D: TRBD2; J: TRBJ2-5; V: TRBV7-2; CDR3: CASSPGRGWETQYF; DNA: TGTGCCAGCAGCCCTGGGCGGGGGTGGGAGACCCAGTACTTC
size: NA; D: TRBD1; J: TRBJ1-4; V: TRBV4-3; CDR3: CASSPRTGHEKLFF; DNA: TGCGCCAGCAGCCCCAGGACAGGGCATGAAAAACTGTTTTTT
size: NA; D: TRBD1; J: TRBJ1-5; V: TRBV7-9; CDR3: CASSPGQNQPQHF; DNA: TGTGCCAGCAGCCCGGGACAGAATCAGCCCCAGCATTTT
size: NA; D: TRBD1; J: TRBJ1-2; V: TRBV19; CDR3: CASSLHDRVRGYTF; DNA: TGTGCCAGTAGTCTACACGACAGGGTACGCGGCTACACCTTC
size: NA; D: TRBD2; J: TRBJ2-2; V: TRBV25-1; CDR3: CASSEERGGLGTGELFF; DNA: TGTGCCAGCAGTGAAGAGCGGGGGGGCCTGGGCACCGGGGAGCTGTTTTTT
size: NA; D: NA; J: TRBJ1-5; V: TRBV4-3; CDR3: CASSQDWQAGPTGQPQHF; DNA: TGCGCCAGCAGCCAAGATTGGCAGGCCGGTCCCACTGGGCAGCCCCAGCATTTT
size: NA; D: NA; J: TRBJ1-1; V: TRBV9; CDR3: CASSVDGRQSNTEAFF; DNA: TGTGCCAGCAGCGTAGACGGGAGACAGTCGAACACTGAAGCTTTCTTT
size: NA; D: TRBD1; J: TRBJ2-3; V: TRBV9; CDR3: CASSATQGGTDTQYF; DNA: TGTGCCAGCAGCGCGACACAGGGGGGCACAGATACGCAGTATTTT
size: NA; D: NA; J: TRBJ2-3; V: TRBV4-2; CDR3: CASSLSRGSGTDTQYF; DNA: TGTGCCAGCAGCCTCTCCCGGGGGTCTGGCACAGATACGCAGTATTTT
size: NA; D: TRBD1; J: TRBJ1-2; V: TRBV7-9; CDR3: CSSSPDRAGYGYTF; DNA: TGTTCCAGCAGCCCAGACAGGGCAGGGTATGGCTACACCTTC
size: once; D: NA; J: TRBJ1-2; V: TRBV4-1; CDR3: CASSQRQWGPIYGYTF; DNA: TGCGCCAGCAGCCAACGCCAGTGGGGGCCTATCTATGGCTACACCTTC
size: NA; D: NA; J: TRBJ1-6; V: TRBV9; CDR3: CASSVGASPLHF; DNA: TGTGCCAGCAGCGTAGGGGCGTCACCCCTCCACTTT
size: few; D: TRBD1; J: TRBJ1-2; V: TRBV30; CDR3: CAWIRTGVHGYTF; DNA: TGTGCCTGGATCCGGACAGGGGTTCATGGCTACACCTTC
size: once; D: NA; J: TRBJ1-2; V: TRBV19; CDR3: CASSIVLRILYGYTF; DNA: TGTGCCAGTAGTATAGTTTTGCGGATTCTCTATGGCTACACCTTC
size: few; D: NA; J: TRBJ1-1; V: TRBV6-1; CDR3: CASSVGGNTEAFF; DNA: TGTGCCAGCAGTGTCGGGGGTAACACTGAAGCTTTCTTT
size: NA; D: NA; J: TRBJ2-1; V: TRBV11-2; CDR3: CASRAAGGPYNEQFF; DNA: TGTGCCAGCAGGGCCGCCGGGGGGCCCTACAATGAGCAGTTCTTC
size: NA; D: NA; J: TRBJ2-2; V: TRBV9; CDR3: CASSVSSGWFGELFF; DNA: TGTGCCAGCAGCGTATCTTCAGGGTGGTTCGGGGAGCTGTTTTTT
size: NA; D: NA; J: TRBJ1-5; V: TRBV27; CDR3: CASSLRAPTGRGNQPQHF; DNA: TGTGCCAGCAGCCTAAGGGCCCCGACAGGACGTGGCAATCAGCCCCAGCATTTT
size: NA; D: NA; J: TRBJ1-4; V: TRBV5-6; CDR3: CASSFWGGMEEKLFF; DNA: TGTGCCAGCAGCTTTTGGGGGGGGATGGAAGAAAAACTGTTTTTT
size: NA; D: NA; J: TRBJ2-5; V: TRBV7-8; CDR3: CASYAGIETQYF; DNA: TGTGCCTCGTATGCGGGGATAGAGACCCAGTACTTC
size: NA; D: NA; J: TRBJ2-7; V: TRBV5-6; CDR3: CASSLAGNSPSYEQYF; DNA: TGTGCCAGCAGCTTGGCCGGGAATAGCCCCTCCTACGAGCAGTACTTC
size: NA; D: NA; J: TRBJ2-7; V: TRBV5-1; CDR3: CATRRGQDELYEQYF; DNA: TGCGCCACCCGGCGAGGGCAGGACGAACTTTACGAGCAGTACTTC
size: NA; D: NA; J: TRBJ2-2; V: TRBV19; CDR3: CASKGRVGTGELFF; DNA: TGTGCCAGTAAGGGCAGGGTGGGCACCGGGGAGCTGTTTTTT
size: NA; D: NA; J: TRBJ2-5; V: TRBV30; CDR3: CAWSVHGALQETQYF; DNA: TGTGCCTGGAGTGTACATGGGGCTCTCCAAGAGACCCAGTACTTC
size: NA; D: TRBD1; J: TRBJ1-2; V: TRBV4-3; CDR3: CASSQGTGVIYGYTF; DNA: TGCGCCAGCAGCCAAGGGACAGGGGTAATATATGGCTACACCTTC
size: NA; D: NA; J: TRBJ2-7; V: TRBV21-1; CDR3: CASSKGRRVSSSSYEQYF; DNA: TGTGCCAGCAGCAAAGGACGGAGAGTGAGCTCAAGCTCCTACGAGCAGTACTTC
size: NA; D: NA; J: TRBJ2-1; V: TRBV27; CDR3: CASSSGSPYNEQFF; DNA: TGTGCCAGCAGTTCCGGGAGCCCCTACAATGAGCAGTTCTTC
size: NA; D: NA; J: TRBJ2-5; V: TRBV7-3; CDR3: CASSDQGVQETQYF; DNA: TGTGCCAGCAGCGACCAGGGTGTCCAAGAGACCCAGTACTTC
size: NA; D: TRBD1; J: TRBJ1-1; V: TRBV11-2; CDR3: CATGDRAGNTEAFF; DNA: TGTGCCACCGGGGACAGGGCGGGTAACACTGAAGCTTTCTTT
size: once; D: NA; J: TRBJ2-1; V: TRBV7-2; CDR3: CASSLQNSYNEQFF; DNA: TGTGCCAGCAGCTTACAGAACTCCTACAATGAGCAGTTCTTC
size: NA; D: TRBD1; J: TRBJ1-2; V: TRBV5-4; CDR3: CASSLGDREAGYTF; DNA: TGTGCCAGCAGCTTGGGTGACAGGGAAGCTGGCTACACCTTC
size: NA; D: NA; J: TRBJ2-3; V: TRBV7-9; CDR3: CASSFRRGTDTQYF; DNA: TGTGCCAGCAGCTTTAGGAGGGGCACAGATACGCAGTATTTT
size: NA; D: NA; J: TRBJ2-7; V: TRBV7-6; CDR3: CASSLAGGYEQYF; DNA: TGTGCCAGCAGCTTAGCAGGGGGCTACGAGCAGTACTTC
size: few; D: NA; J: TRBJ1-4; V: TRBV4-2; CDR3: CASSQGGGGEKLFF; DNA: TGTGCCAGCAGCCAAGGGGGGGGTGGTGAAAAACTGTTTTTT
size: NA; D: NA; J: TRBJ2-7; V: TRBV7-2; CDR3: CASSLVTRDYEQYF; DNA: TGTGCCAGCAGCTTAGTAACGAGGGACTACGAGCAGTACTTC
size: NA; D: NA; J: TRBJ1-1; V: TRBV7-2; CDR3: CASSLRQAWGEAFF; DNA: TGTGCCAGCAGCTTACGACAGGCCTGGGGTGAAGCTTTCTTT
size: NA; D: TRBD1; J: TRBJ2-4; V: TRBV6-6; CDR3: CASIPDRDGPNIQYF; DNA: TGTGCCAGCATCCCGGACAGGGATGGGCCAAACATTCAGTACTTC
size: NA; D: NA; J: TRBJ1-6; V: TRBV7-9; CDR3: CASSLEGVRTSPLHF; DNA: TGTGCCAGCAGCCTAGAGGGAGTCAGAACTTCACCCCTCCACTTT
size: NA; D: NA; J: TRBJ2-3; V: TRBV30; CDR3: CAWNGGPTDTQYF; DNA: TGTGCCTGGAACGGGGGGCCCACAGATACGCAGTATTTT
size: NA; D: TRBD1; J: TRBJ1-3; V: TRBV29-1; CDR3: CSVGQGLGNTIYF; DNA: TGCAGCGTTGGACAGGGTCTCGGAAACACCATATATTTT
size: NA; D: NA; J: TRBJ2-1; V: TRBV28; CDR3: CASSLYAGASYNEQFF; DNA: TGTGCCAGCAGTTTATATGCGGGGGCCTCCTACAATGAGCAGTTCTTC
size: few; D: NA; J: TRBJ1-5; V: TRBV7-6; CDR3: CASSLSGPTGSNQPQHF; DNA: TGTGCCAGCAGCTTATCGGGTCCAACCGGTAGCAATCAGCCCCAGCATTTT
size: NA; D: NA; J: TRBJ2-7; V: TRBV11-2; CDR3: CASSLLRVYEQYF; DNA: TGTGCCAGCAGCTTACTACGGGTTTACGAGCAGTACTTC